Each of the 26 T cell receptor beta chains below was sequenced from the same sample in a study of blood T cells in healthy people across ages. A second roughly 6 to 12 cycle PCR used barcoded and J-beta primers. TCRdb re-analysed the 5' RACE reads in MiXCR, keeping a single row per CDR3 protein. The table lists roughly 2 million distinct CDR3 sequences, roughly 50% of them singletons. The material sequenced was blood. The receptors were gathered from a woman in her thirties or forties in good health.

Only a few counts were recorded for this clonotype. This chain joins TRBV5-1 and TRBJ2-3; D call uncertain. The CDR3 has 13 residues. V lost 4 bases and J 6 bases, leaving 12 bases between the germline ends. Per germline, CDR1 SGHRS and CDR2 YFSETQ. For the CDR3, the DNA is TGCGCCAGCAGCCTGATCACCGGGGATACGCAGTATTTT. Protein sequence: CASSLITGDTQYF. The variable domain in full, completed from reference TRBV5-1 and TRBJ2-3, reads KAGVTQTPRYLIKTRGQQVTLSCSPISGHRSVSWYQQTPGQGLQFLFEYFSETQRNKGNFPGRFSGRQFSNSRSEMNVSTLELGDSALYLCASSLITGDTQYFGPGTRLTVL.

Ten or more counts support this clonotype. The gene calls are TRBV4-2 and TRBJ1-2; TRBD1 might be the D (6 bases). The CDR3 loop spans 13 amino acids. V shed 1 base and J shed 5 bases, with 8 bases lying between them. Germline assignment: CDR1 LGHNA and CDR2 YNFKEQ. The chain's CDR3 is CASSQGTEYGYTF. For the CDR3, the DNA is TGTGCCAGCAGCCAAGGGACAGAGTATGGCTACACCTTC.

J is TRBJ2-1 and V is TRBV6-5; D perhaps matches TRBD2 (6 bases). The J call could be wrong; TRBJ2-7 is a better fit for the DNA end. The CDR3 is 15 residues long. CDR1 and CDR2 (germline): MNHEY, SVGAGI. CDR3 sequence (DNA): TGTGCCTGCAAAGCGCGGAGGGTAACTTTCAACGAGCAGTACTTC. Amino acids: CACKARRVTFNEQYF.

This clonotype has more than one count but fewer than ten. The chain carries TRBV7-2 and TRBJ2-3, with D perhaps assigned TRBD1 or TRBD2 (5 bases each). The CDR3 extends over 14 amino acids. Trimming took 3 bases from V and 4 from J, leaving 11 bases between them. CDR1 is SGHTA and CDR2 is FQGNSA in the germline V gene. CDR3 in amino acids: CASSFPRDADTQYF. The CDR3 DNA reads as TGTGCCAGCAGCTTCCCTCGGGACGCAGATACGCAGTATTTT.

This clonotype turned up a few times. The J gene is TRBJ1-2, the V gene TRBV12-3 or TRBV12-4; tentatively, D is TRBD1 (5 bases). CDR3 length equals 14 residues. V lost 6 bases, J lost 6 bases, and 17 bases lay in between. DNA of the CDR3: TGTGCCAGCAGCAATACGGGGGGATGGAATGGCTACACCTTC. Its translation is CASSNTGGWNGYTF.

This clonotype has more than one count but fewer than ten. The chain is built from TRBV14 and TRBJ2-1, with 7 bases identical to TRBD2. This CDR3 has 16 residues. Germline values: CDR1 SGHDN, CDR2 FVKESK. V trimming: 5 bases; J trimming: 0 bases; junction bases outside the gene matches: 7. Written as DNA, the CDR3 is TGTGCCAGCAGCTTATTGGCGGGAGACTCCTACAATGAGCAGTTCTTC. It translates to CASSLLAGDSYNEQFF.

V and J are TRBV7-2 and TRBJ2-1; D not certain. The CDR3 runs 14 residues. Germline V gene sequence: CDR1 SGHTA, CDR2 FQGNSA. V was clipped by 3 bases and J by 15 bases, with 21 bases between them. This CDR3 reads CASSFYLRPHGMFF. DNA of the CDR3: TGTGCCAGCAGCTTCTACTTGAGACCCCATGGAATGTTCTTC. The variable domain in full, completed from reference TRBV7-2 and TRBJ2-1, reads GAGVSQSPSNKVTEKGKDVELRCDPISGHTALYWYRQSLGQGLEFLIYFQGNSAPDKSGLPSDRFSAERTGGSVSTLTIQRTQQEDSAVYLCASSFYLRPHGMFFGPGTRLTVL.

This clonotype has at least ten counts. The chain couples TRBV29-1 to TRBJ2-7; a weak D match, TRBD1 (6 bases). V gave up 0 bases and J gave up 6 bases, with 12 bases separating them. There are 13 residues in the CDR3. Germline loops: CDR1 SQVTM, CDR2 ANQGSEA. CDR3 loop: CSVEDLRGGEQYF. As DNA, the CDR3 is TGCAGCGTTGAAGACCTTAGAGGGGGCGAGCAGTACTTC.

The J gene is TRBJ2-3, the V gene TRBV7-3; D is unclear. The CDR3 sequence is 15 residues long. Germline CDR1 and CDR2: SGHTA and FQGTGA. The germline V and J ends were trimmed by 5 bases and 0 bases, with 12 bases remaining between them. The CDR3 coding sequence is TGTGCCAGCAGCCCGCATTTGGGGAGCACAGATACGCAGTATTTT. It codes for CASSPHLGSTDTQYF.

The chain employs TRBV7-9 and TRBJ2-5; tentatively, D is TRBD1 or TRBD2 (5 bases each). Germline CDR1 reads SEHNR; CDR2 reads FQNEAQ (reference sequence). Trimming took 5 bases from V and 3 from J, leaving 13 bases between them. This CDR3 comprises 14 residues. The CDR3 DNA sequence: TGTGCCAGCAGCCAGGGAGTCTTAAAAGAGACCCAGTACTTC. As protein: CASSQGVLKETQYF.

Notes on this clonotype: A much larger clone lies one base from this, so it may be a read error. The CDR3 bases are TGTGCCAGCAGTGTCCTGACAGGGTCCCACAATGAGCAGTTCTTC. Translation gives CASSVLTGSHNEQFF. This chain joins TRBV27 and TRBJ2-1, with 7 bases matching TRBD1. The CDR3 runs to 15 residues. Germline trimming cut 5 bases from V and 5 bases from J; bases unmatched to any gene: 9. Germline V lookup: CDR1 MNHEY, CDR2 SMNVEV (reference sequence).

A few counts support this clonotype. The chain joins TRBV12-3 or TRBV12-4 to TRBJ2-1; D tentatively reads TRBD1 or TRBD2 (6 bases each). V was shortened by 5 bases and J by 0 bases, with 14 bases between the two germline ends. The CDR3 spans 16 residues. The CDR3 DNA follows: TGTGCCAGCAGTCCGCCGGGGGCCAGCTCCTACAATGAGCAGTTCTTC. Its protein is CASSPPGASSYNEQFF.

The chain links TRBV29-1 to TRBJ2-2, with D possibly TRBD2 on 5 matching bases. Trimming cost V 6 bases and J 7 bases, with 12 bases left between them. Looked up from germline, CDR1 is SQVTM and CDR2 is ANQGSEA. The CDR3 has 12 residues. CDR3 bases: TGCAGCGTCCGGACTGAGTACGGGGAGCTGTTTTTT. Translation: CSVRTEYGELFF.

This clonotype was detected a few times. The chain links TRBV12-3 or TRBV12-4 to TRBJ2-3; perhaps TRBD2 as D (5 bases). CDR3 length: 15 amino acids. V was pared by 3 bases and J by 0 bases, with 10 bases between. The chain's CDR3 is CASSFGLRSTDTQYF. The CDR3 DNA reads as TGTGCCAGCAGTTTCGGACTTCGTAGCACAGATACGCAGTATTTT.

The chain recombines TRBV27 with TRBJ2-7; TRBD2 matches at 7 bases. The CDR3 sequence is 15 residues long. V shed 1 base and J 6 bases; nucleotides not matched to a gene: 9. Germline CDR1 is MNHEY and CDR2 is SMNVEV (reference sequence). The DNA of the CDR3 is TGTGCCAGCAGTTTATATGGGGGAGGGTCAGTCGAGCAGTACTTC. Its protein product is CASSLYGGGSVEQYF.

The CDR3 loop is CASNSPGQGYSPLHF. The CDR3 nucleotides read TGTGCCAGCAACTCACCGGGACAGGGATATTCACCCCTCCACTTT. The chain links TRBV5-5 to TRBJ1-6; 9 bases align to TRBD1. This CDR3 contains 15 residues. V lost 6 bases, J lost 8 bases, and 9 bases stayed unmatched. Germline V gene lookup returns CDR1 SGHKS and CDR2 YYEKEE (reference sequence).

The rearrangement links TRBV7-2 to TRBJ2-7; unclear D gene. This CDR3 is 15 amino acids long. Germline CDR1 SGHTA, CDR2 FQGNSA. V shed 7 bases and J shed 0 bases, with 16 bases lying between them. The CDR3 sequence is CASNFRPRSSYEQYF. CDR3 sequence (DNA): TGTGCCAGCAACTTCCGTCCCAGGAGCTCCTACGAGCAGTACTTC.

This chain connects TRBV18 to TRBJ2-4, with TRBD2 identical over 13 bases. V shed 3 bases and J 0 bases; nucleotides not matched to a gene: 11. CDR1 and CDR2 (germline): KGHSH, LQKENI. The CDR3 is 20 residues long. CDR3 DNA: TGTGCCAGCTCACCTGATAGGACTAGCGGGGGCGATCTAGCCAAAAACATTCAGTACTTC. It codes for CASSPDRTSGGDLAKNIQYF.

The rearrangement links TRBV4-3 to TRBJ2-5; maybe TRBD2 (6 bases). Germline CDR1 reads LGHNA; CDR2 reads YSLEER. The CDR3 is made up of 16 amino acids. Trimming cost V 0 bases and J 5 bases, with 16 bases left between them. CDR3 sequence: CASSQDRGLLFETQYF. The CDR3 region has the DNA TGCGCCAGCAGCCAAGATAGGGGACTCCTTTTTGAGACCCAGTACTTC.

This clonotype was detected once. The chain couples TRBV11-2 to TRBJ1-2, with 12 nucleotides matching TRBD1. Trimming cost V 2 bases and J 2 bases; bases outside gene matches: 18. The germline V gene encodes CDR1 SGHAT and CDR2 FQNNGV. The CDR3 is 21 residues long. CDR3: CASSLLWGSTGQGALNYGYTF. As DNA, the CDR3 is TGTGCCAGCAGCTTATTGTGGGGAAGCACGGGACAGGGGGCTTTAAACTATGGCTACACCTTC.

The chain combines TRBV15 with TRBJ1-1; a weak D match, TRBD1 (6 bases). Germline CDR1 reads LNHNV; CDR2 reads YYDKDF (reference sequence). The CDR3 loop spans 16 amino acids. V shed 3 bases and J shed 4 bases, with 18 bases lying between them. The CDR3 nucleotides read TGTGCCACCAGCAGGGGGAACAGGGCCAGAACCACTGAAGCTTTCTTT. Residues: CATSRGNRARTTEAFF.

This clonotype was seen a few times. V gene TRBV7-2 combines with J gene TRBJ2-1, with D maybe TRBD1 (5 bases). The CDR3 runs 14 residues. The germline gives CDR1 SGHTA, CDR2 FQGNSA. Trimming removed 1 base at V and 9 bases at J, with 13 bases between. The chain's CDR3 is CASSLVGPRGEQFF. The CDR3 nucleotides are TGTGCCAGCAGCTTAGTGGGGCCGCGAGGTGAGCAGTTCTTC.

This clonotype was detected only a few times. The chain uses TRBV20-1 and TRBJ1-1; TRBD1 might be the D (6 bases). Germline CDR1 is DFQATT and CDR2 is SNEGSKA (reference sequence). The CDR3 runs 12 residues. V was cut by 4 bases and J by 6 bases, with 12 bases left in between. The CDR3 DNA is TGCAGTGCTAACAGTCGGACAGCTGAAGCTTTCTTT. Encoded protein: CSANSRTAEAFF.

The chain joins TRBV12-3 or TRBV12-4 to TRBJ1-2; 8 bases agree with TRBD1. The CDR3 spans 15 residues. V was pared by 5 bases and J by 8 bases, with 13 bases of the junction left unmatched. The DNA of the CDR3 is TGTGCCAGCAGTCGCTCGGACAGGGACGTGGGCGGCTACACCTTC. Amino acids: CASSRSDRDVGGYTF.

The V and J genes are TRBV14 and TRBJ2-1, with D perhaps matching TRBD1 (6 bases). CDR1 and CDR2 (germline): SGHDN, FVKESK. V dropped 0 bases and J dropped 0 bases, with 24 bases sitting between them. The CDR3 is 21 residues long. The CDR3, as DNA: TGTGCCAGCAGCCAAGAGCGTGCGCTGCGAGACAGGCCGAGCTCCTACAATGAGCAGTTCTTC. Its protein is CASSQERALRDRPSSYNEQFF.

V and J are TRBV20-1 and TRBJ1-6, with 9 bases aligning to TRBD1. V was clipped by 4 bases and J by 9 bases; unmatched bases: 10. This CDR3 comprises 15 residues. Germline V lookup: CDR1 DFQATT, CDR2 SNEGSKA (reference sequence). The CDR3 reads CSANSPGTGRSPLHF. In DNA, the CDR3 is TGCAGTGCTAACTCACCCGGGACAGGGCGTTCACCCCTCCACTTT.